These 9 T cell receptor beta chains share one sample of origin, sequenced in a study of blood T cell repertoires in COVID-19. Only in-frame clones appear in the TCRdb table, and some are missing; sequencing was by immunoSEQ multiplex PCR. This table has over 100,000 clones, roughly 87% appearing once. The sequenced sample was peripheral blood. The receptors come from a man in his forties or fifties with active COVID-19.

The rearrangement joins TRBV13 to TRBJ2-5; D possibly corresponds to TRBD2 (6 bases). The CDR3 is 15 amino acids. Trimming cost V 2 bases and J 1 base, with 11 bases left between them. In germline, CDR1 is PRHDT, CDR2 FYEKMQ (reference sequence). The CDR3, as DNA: TGTGCCAGCAGCTTAAAGCGGGCGATCCAAGAGACCCAGTACTTC. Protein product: CASSLKRAIQETQYF.

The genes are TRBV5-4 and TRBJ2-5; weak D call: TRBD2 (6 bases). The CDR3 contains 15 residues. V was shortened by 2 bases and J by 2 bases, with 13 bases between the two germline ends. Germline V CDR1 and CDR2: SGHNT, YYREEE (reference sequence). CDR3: CASSFGGRSQETQYF. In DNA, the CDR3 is TGTGCCAGCAGCTTCGGGGGTCGGTCACAAGAGACCCAGTACTTC.

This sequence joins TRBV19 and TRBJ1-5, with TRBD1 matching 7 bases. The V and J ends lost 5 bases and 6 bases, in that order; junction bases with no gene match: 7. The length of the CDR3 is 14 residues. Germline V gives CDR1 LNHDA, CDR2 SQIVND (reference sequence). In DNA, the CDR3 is TGTGCCAGTAGTCCGACAGGGAACCTTCAGCCCCAGCATTTT. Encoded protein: CASSPTGNLQPQHF.

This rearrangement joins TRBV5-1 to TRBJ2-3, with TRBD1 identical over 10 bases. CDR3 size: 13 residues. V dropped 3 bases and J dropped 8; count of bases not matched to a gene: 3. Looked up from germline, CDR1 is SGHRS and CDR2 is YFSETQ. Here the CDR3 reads CASSSRDRGTQYF. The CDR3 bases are TGCGCCAGCAGCTCCCGGGACAGGGGTACGCAGTATTTT.

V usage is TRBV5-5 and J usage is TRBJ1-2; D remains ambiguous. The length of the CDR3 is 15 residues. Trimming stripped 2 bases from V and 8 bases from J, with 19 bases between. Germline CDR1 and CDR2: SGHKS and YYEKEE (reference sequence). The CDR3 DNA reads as TGTGCCAGCAGCTTAGAGGTGTCGACGGGGTCAGGCTACACCTTC. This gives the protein CASSLEVSTGSGYTF. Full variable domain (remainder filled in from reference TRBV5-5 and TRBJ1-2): DAGVTQSPTHLIKTRGQQVTLRCSPISGHKSVSWYQQVLGQGPQFIFQYYEKEERGRGNFPDRFSARQFPNYSSELNVNALLLGDSALYLCASSLEVSTGSGYTFGSGTRLTVV.

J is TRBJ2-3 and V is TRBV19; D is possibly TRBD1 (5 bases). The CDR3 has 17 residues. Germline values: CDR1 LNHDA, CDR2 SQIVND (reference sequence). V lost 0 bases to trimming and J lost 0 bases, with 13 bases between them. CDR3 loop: CASSIDFRQPSTDTQYF. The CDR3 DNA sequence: TGTGCCAGTAGTATAGATTTCAGACAGCCCAGCACAGATACGCAGTATTTT.

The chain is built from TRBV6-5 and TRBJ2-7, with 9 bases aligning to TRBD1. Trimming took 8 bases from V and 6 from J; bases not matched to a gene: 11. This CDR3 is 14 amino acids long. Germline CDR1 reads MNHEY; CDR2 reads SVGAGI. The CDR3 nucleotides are TGTGCCAGCTCTCCGAGGGGGACAGGGCTCGAGCAGTACTTC. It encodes CASSPRGTGLEQYF.

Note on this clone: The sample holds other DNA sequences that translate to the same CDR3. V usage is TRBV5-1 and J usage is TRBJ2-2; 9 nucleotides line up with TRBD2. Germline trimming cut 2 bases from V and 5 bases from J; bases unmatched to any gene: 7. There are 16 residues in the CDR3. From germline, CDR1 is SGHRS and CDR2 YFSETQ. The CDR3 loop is CASSFVAGDTTGELFF. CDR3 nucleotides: TGCGCCAGCAGCTTCGTAGCGGGGGACACAACCGGGGAGCTGTTTTTT. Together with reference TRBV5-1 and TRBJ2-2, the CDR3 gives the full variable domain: KAGVTQTPRYLIKTRGQQVTLSCSPISGHRSVSWYQQTPGQGLQFLFEYFSETQRNKGNFPGRFSGRQFSNSRSEMNVSTLELGDSALYLCASSFVAGDTTGELFFGEGSRLTVL.

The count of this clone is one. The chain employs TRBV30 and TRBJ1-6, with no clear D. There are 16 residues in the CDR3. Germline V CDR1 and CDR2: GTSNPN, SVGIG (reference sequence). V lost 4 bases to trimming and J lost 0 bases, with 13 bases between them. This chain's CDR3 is CAWTPWRDSYNSPLHF. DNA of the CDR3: TGTGCCTGGACACCCTGGAGAGACTCCTATAATTCACCCCTCCACTTT.